The T cell receptor (beta chain) described here comes from a study of blood T cell repertoires in COVID-19. Overall study: From the United States, Italy and Spain came samples of acute and convalescent COVID-19.

This clone was seen once. The participants were between about 18 and 90 years old and came from 20 to 30 US areas. This table comes from immunoSEQ multiplex PCR, and its TCRdb copy is limited to in-frame clones, with some not included. In the table there are hundreds of thousands of clones, 80% to 90% of which are singletons. The sequenced sample was PBMCs or T cells enriched from blood (not recorded which). The TCR sequence derives from a man aged 18 to 35 who had recovered from COVID-19.

CDR3 sequence (DNA): TGTGCCACCCAACTATTCAGGGGGAATGAGCAGTTCTTC. Amino acid sequence: CATQLFRGNEQFF. The chain combines TRBV27 with TRBJ2-1; the match to TRBD1 covers 7 bases. Germline assignment: CDR1 MNHEY and CDR2 SMNVEV (reference sequence). J gave up 7 bases and V 10 bases, and 10 bases lay outside the gene matches. The CDR3 loop spans 13 amino acids.